This TCR beta chain comes out of a study of Graves' ophthalmopathy and Graves' hyperthyroidism. V gave up 5 bases and J gave up 13 bases, with 18 bases separating them. Germline V gives CDR1 MDHEN, CDR2 SYDVKM. The CDR3 has 12 amino acids. Amplification targeted the TCR beta CDR3 regions, with RNA transcripts as the source material. Following a first-round RT-PCR that used HTBI primers, a second-round multiplex PCR was carried out. Each CDR3 protein gets one entry after TCRdb re-called the multiplex PCR reads with MiXCR. The sample includes under 800,000 distinct CDR3 sequences, approximately 22% of them seen just once.

The TCR originated in a woman between 18 and 29 years old with stable Graves' hyperthyroidism. Some clones in this sample may be carry-over from other donors' samples. The sequencing sample was made of peripheral blood. The gene calls are TRBV28 and TRBJ2-7; D may match TRBD1 or TRBD2 (5 bases each). The CDR3 DNA follows: TGTGCCAGCAGTGCCCCGGGACGGGGTAAATACTTC. It translates to CASSAPGRGKYF.